Listed below are T cell receptor beta chains from one sample, sequenced in a study of cytomegalovirus exposure and HLA in healthy donors. Clones were sequenced by immunoSEQ multiplex PCR, and TCRdb holds only the in-frame ones, with some missing. The data contain more than 150,000 clones, 70% to 80% of them seen just once; the ten biggest clones take up around 1.6%. The material sequenced was PBMCs. These receptors all stem from a man between 18 and 29 years old in good health and CMV-seronegative. The CDR3 runs from the conserved cysteine through the conserved F or W. D genes are given only for firm matches. The size of a clone is reported for some rows only, either as once, few or many, or as a class for expanded clones.

j_call: TRBJ1-2; clone_size: -; v_call: TRBV9; d_call: TRBD1; cdr3_aa: CASSGNRGIDYTF; cdr3_nt: TGTGCCAGCAGCGGGAACAGGGGGATAGACTACACCTTC
j_call: TRBJ1-6; clone_size: -; v_call: TRBV6-1; d_call: -; cdr3_aa: CASSPPQGPLHF; cdr3_nt: TGTGCCAGCAGCCCGCCCCAGGGCCCCCTCCACTTT
j_call: TRBJ1-6; clone_size: -; v_call: TRBV2; d_call: -; cdr3_aa: CASDTLGSPLHF; cdr3_nt: TGTGCCAGCGACACCCTGGGTTCACCCCTCCACTTT
j_call: TRBJ1-2; clone_size: -; v_call: TRBV9; d_call: -; cdr3_aa: CASSVAEGVGYGYTF; cdr3_nt: TGTGCCAGCAGCGTAGCCGAGGGTGTGGGGTATGGCTACACCTTC
j_call: TRBJ2-3; clone_size: few; v_call: TRBV28; d_call: -; cdr3_aa: CASSPPPGLKEADTQYF; cdr3_nt: TGTGCCAGCAGTCCCCCACCGGGACTGAAAGAGGCAGATACGCAGTATTTT
j_call: TRBJ2-5; clone_size: -; v_call: TRBV11-2; d_call: -; cdr3_aa: CASSFGVGETQYF; cdr3_nt: TGTGCCAGCAGCTTCGGGGTCGGGGAGACCCAGTACTTC
j_call: TRBJ1-5; clone_size: -; v_call: TRBV5-1; d_call: TRBD1; cdr3_aa: CASSSQGLGQPQHF; cdr3_nt: TGCGCCAGCAGCTCACAGGGGCTCGGTCAGCCCCAGCATTTT
j_call: TRBJ2-1; clone_size: -; v_call: TRBV4-2; d_call: TRBD2; cdr3_aa: CASSQGGLAADNEQFF; cdr3_nt: TGTGCCAGCAGCCAAGGTGGCCTAGCGGCCGACAATGAGCAGTTCTTC
j_call: TRBJ1-2; clone_size: few; v_call: TRBV6-1; d_call: -; cdr3_aa: CASSDRQLYGYTF; cdr3_nt: TGTGCCAGCAGTGACCGACAGCTCTATGGCTACACCTTC
j_call: TRBJ2-3; clone_size: -; v_call: TRBV7-9; d_call: TRBD2; cdr3_aa: CASSPGTSGRTGHTQYF; cdr3_nt: TGTGCCAGCAGCCCGGGGACTAGCGGGAGGACCGGACATACGCAGTATTTT
j_call: TRBJ1-2; clone_size: -; v_call: TRBV5-1; d_call: -; cdr3_aa: CASSYNRDGYTF; cdr3_nt: TGCGCCAGCAGTTATAACAGGGATGGCTACACCTTC
j_call: TRBJ2-7; clone_size: once; v_call: TRBV27; d_call: -; cdr3_aa: CASSLRAGVSYEQYF; cdr3_nt: TGTGCCAGCAGTTTAAGGGCAGGGGTCTCCTACGAGCAGTACTTC
j_call: TRBJ1-2; clone_size: -; v_call: TRBV5-3; d_call: -; cdr3_aa: CARSGGRQGTYGYTF; cdr3_nt: TGTGCCAGAAGCGGGGGGAGGCAGGGTACCTATGGCTACACCTTC
j_call: TRBJ2-5; clone_size: -; v_call: TRBV4-2; d_call: TRBD2; cdr3_aa: CASSQVSRTSGSRGLRETQYF; cdr3_nt: TGTGCCAGCAGCCAAGTATCCCGGACTAGCGGGAGCCGGGGTCTGAGAGAGACCCAGTACTTC
j_call: TRBJ1-5; clone_size: -; v_call: TRBV29-1; d_call: -; cdr3_aa: CSVVAGAEQPQHF; cdr3_nt: TGCAGCGTTGTAGCGGGGGCGGAACAGCCCCAGCATTTT
j_call: TRBJ1-2; clone_size: few; v_call: TRBV19; d_call: TRBD1; cdr3_aa: CASSPRGTANYGYTF; cdr3_nt: TGTGCCAGTAGCCCTAGAGGGACAGCGAACTATGGCTACACCTTC
j_call: TRBJ2-3; clone_size: once; v_call: TRBV5-4; d_call: TRBD2; cdr3_aa: CASRPLAGGTDTQYF; cdr3_nt: TGTGCCAGCAGACCCCTAGCGGGAGGGACAGATACGCAGTATTTT
j_call: TRBJ2-3; clone_size: -; v_call: TRBV5-6; d_call: -; cdr3_aa: CASSTPEGGTDTQYF; cdr3_nt: TGTGCCAGCAGCACCCCTGAGGGGGGCACAGATACGCAGTATTTT
j_call: TRBJ2-2; clone_size: -; v_call: TRBV7-6; d_call: TRBD2; cdr3_aa: CASSSTSGGVFANTGELFF; cdr3_nt: TGTGCCAGCAGCTCTACTAGCGGGGGAGTGTTTGCGAACACCGGGGAGCTGTTTTTT
j_call: TRBJ1-1; clone_size: -; v_call: TRBV30; d_call: -; cdr3_aa: CAWKPRQWNTEAFF; cdr3_nt: TGTGCCTGGAAACCCCGACAGTGGAACACTGAAGCTTTCTTT
j_call: TRBJ2-1; clone_size: -; v_call: TRBV25-1; d_call: TRBD2; cdr3_aa: CASSWAGGLGNEQFF; cdr3_nt: TGTGCCAGCAGTTGGGCGGGGGGGCTTGGCAATGAGCAGTTCTTC
j_call: TRBJ2-5; clone_size: -; v_call: TRBV27; d_call: TRBD1; cdr3_aa: CASSTDRGETQYF; cdr3_nt: TGTGCCAGCAGCACCGACAGGGGGGAGACCCAGTACTTC
j_call: TRBJ2-1; clone_size: -; v_call: TRBV5-4; d_call: -; cdr3_aa: CASRFDRRSYNEQFF; cdr3_nt: TGTGCCAGCAGGTTCGACAGGAGGTCCTACAATGAGCAGTTCTTC
j_call: TRBJ1-2; clone_size: -; v_call: TRBV11-2; d_call: -; cdr3_aa: CASSPSGTYGYTF; cdr3_nt: TGTGCCAGCAGCCCGTCGGGAACCTATGGCTACACCTTC
j_call: TRBJ2-7; clone_size: -; v_call: TRBV9; d_call: -; cdr3_aa: CASSPEGARGNEQYF; cdr3_nt: TGTGCCAGCAGCCCGGAGGGGGCCAGGGGCAACGAGCAGTACTTC
j_call: TRBJ2-1; clone_size: -; v_call: TRBV7-6; d_call: -; cdr3_aa: CASSLAGKEQFF; cdr3_nt: TGTGCCAGCAGCTTAGCCGGTAAGGAGCAGTTCTTC
j_call: TRBJ1-4; clone_size: -; v_call: TRBV2; d_call: -; cdr3_aa: CASKWGLPRANEKLFF; cdr3_nt: TGTGCCAGCAAGTGGGGGCTCCCCAGAGCTAATGAAAAACTGTTTTTT
j_call: TRBJ2-5; clone_size: -; v_call: TRBV30; d_call: -; cdr3_aa: CAWSVGGLETQYF; cdr3_nt: TGTGCCTGGAGTGTAGGGGGATTAGAGACCCAGTACTTC
j_call: TRBJ2-1; clone_size: once; v_call: TRBV2; d_call: TRBD2; cdr3_aa: CASAKPSGSNEQFF; cdr3_nt: TGTGCCAGCGCGAAGCCTAGCGGGAGTAATGAGCAGTTCTTC
j_call: TRBJ2-2; clone_size: -; v_call: TRBV29-1; d_call: TRBD2; cdr3_aa: CSVGVLAGAAGELFF; cdr3_nt: TGCAGCGTTGGTGTACTAGCGGGAGCGGCTGGGGAGCTGTTTTTT
j_call: TRBJ1-1; clone_size: -; v_call: TRBV6-1; d_call: TRBD1; cdr3_aa: CASSVLRTGGEAFF; cdr3_nt: TGTGCCAGCAGTGTCCTCCGGACAGGGGGTGAAGCTTTCTTT
j_call: TRBJ1-5; clone_size: -; v_call: TRBV18; d_call: TRBD1; cdr3_aa: CASSPQGAGQPQHF; cdr3_nt: TGTGCCAGCTCACCTCAGGGGGCAGGTCAGCCCCAGCATTTT
j_call: TRBJ2-1; clone_size: -; v_call: TRBV29-1; d_call: -; cdr3_aa: CSAGGYNEQFF; cdr3_nt: TGCAGTGCGGGCGGTTACAATGAGCAGTTCTTC
j_call: TRBJ2-1; clone_size: -; v_call: TRBV7-3; d_call: -; cdr3_aa: CASSPVAVAYNEQFF; cdr3_nt: TGTGCCAGCAGCCCAGTAGCGGTGGCCTACAATGAGCAGTTCTTC
j_call: TRBJ2-7; clone_size: few; v_call: TRBV2; d_call: -; cdr3_aa: CASLGLMTYEQYF; cdr3_nt: TGTGCCAGTTTGGGACTGATGACCTACGAGCAGTACTTC
j_call: TRBJ2-3; clone_size: -; v_call: TRBV30; d_call: TRBD2; cdr3_aa: CAWSVGLADTDTQYF; cdr3_nt: TGTGCCTGGAGTGTGGGACTAGCGGACACAGATACGCAGTATTTT